The entry below describes one TCR beta chain. The antigen is undetermined. Investigators did not record CMV serostatus for this donor. 13 Jbeta primers and 60 Vbeta primers were used for the PCR. Generated by immunoSEQ multiplex PCR, the TCRdb table keeps only in-frame clones and is missing some. The table includes about 150,000 clones, roughly 80% detected once. This CDR3 has 12 residues. Trimming left V 4 bases short and J 8 bases short, with 11 bases between. Germline V gene lookup returns CDR1 MNHEY and CDR2 SVGAGI. This sample is part of a study of cytomegalovirus exposure and HLA in healthy donors. Points from the study as a whole: V segments that were indistinguishable, TRBV6-2 and TRBV6-3 among them, were omitted from analysis. Productive rates of about 87% or about 30% were seen for most TCR beta V segments in an earlier analysis. The classifier reportedly diagnosed cytomegalovirus status with high specificity and sensitivity.

This sequence joins TRBV6-5 and TRBJ1-2; no reliable D call. The sequenced sample was PBMCs. The clonotype comes from a human donor in good health. CDR3 residues: CASSSGREGYTF. The CDR3 DNA reads as TGTGCCAGCAGTTCCGGACGGGAGGGCTACACCTTC.